Shown below are 21 T cell receptor beta chains from a single sample sequenced in a study of beta chain features in type 1 diabetes. The authors reverse transcribed all of the isolated RNA, so sequencing captured expressed TCRB transcripts. Sequenced by immunoSEQ multiplex PCR; TCRdb stores in-frame clones only, minus some. This table holds roughly 400,000 clones, about 15% found once. Sequenced sample: naive CD4+ T cells from blood. All receptors come from a man aged 25-45 years in good health.

A few counts support this clone. V gene TRBV6-6 combines with J gene TRBJ2-1, with TRBD2 matching 11 bases. Unmatched junction bases numbered 4, after V lost 5 bases and J lost 1 base. Looked up from germline, CDR1 is MNHNY and CDR2 is SVGAGI (reference sequence). CDR3 length: 16 amino acids. CDR3 DNA sequence: TGTGCCAGCAGTGGGACTAGCGGCCCTTCCTACAATGAGCAGTTCTTC. It specifies CASSGTSGPSYNEQFF.

This chain joins TRBV7-2 and TRBJ1-6; D might be TRBD1 (5 bases). CDR1 and CDR2 from the germline V gene are SGHTA and FQGNSA. This CDR3 spans 16 amino acids. V dropped 2 bases and J dropped 6 bases, with 14 bases sitting between them. CDR3 in amino acids: CASSLRSDRFNSPLHF. Here the CDR3 DNA reads TGTGCCAGCAGCTTACGGTCTGACAGATTTAATTCACCCCTCCACTTT.

This chain connects TRBV4-3 to TRBJ2-3; a weak D match, TRBD2 (6 bases). The CDR3 has 16 residues. CDR1 is LGHNA, CDR2 YSLEER, per germline. Trimming stripped 0 bases from V and 0 bases from J, with 10 bases between. The CDR3: CASSQDFGGSTDTQYF. In DNA, the CDR3 is TGCGCCAGCAGCCAAGATTTTGGGGGGAGCACAGATACGCAGTATTTT.

The chain recombines TRBV27 with TRBJ2-3, with 8 bases matching TRBD1. The CDR3 is 20 amino acids. Germline loops: CDR1 MNHEY, CDR2 SMNVEV (reference sequence). V dropped 5 bases and J dropped 2; count of bases not matched to a gene: 21. The CDR3 DNA sequence: TGTGCCAGCAGTCCCTACAGGGGGATTCCTTCAGCCACCACCACAGATACGCAGTATTTT. Encoded protein: CASSPYRGIPSATTTDTQYF.

The CDR3 DNA reads TGTGCCAGCAGCGAACAGGGAGGCTATGGCTACACCTTC. Translation: CASSEQGGYGYTF. This chain uses TRBV9 with TRBJ1-2; tentatively, D is TRBD1 (6 bases). CDR1 and CDR2 from the germline V gene are SGDLS and YYNGEE. The CDR3 loop spans 13 amino acids. The V gene lost 3 bases and the J gene lost 4 bases, with 10 bases spanning the gap.

The chain couples TRBV18 to TRBJ2-1; TRBD2 matches at 11 bases. V gave up 3 bases and J gave up 7 bases; unmatched junction bases: 8. This CDR3 is 16 amino acids long. Germline CDR1 reads KGHSH; CDR2 reads LQKENI. The CDR3 loop reads CASSPIAGGSWNEQFF. CDR3 nucleotides: TGTGCCAGCTCACCGATAGCGGGAGGGTCGTGGAATGAGCAGTTCTTC.

A few counts support this clone. J is TRBJ1-4 and V is TRBV30, with TRBD1 matching 7 bases. From germline, CDR1 is GTSNPN and CDR2 SVGIG (reference sequence). V trimming: 2 bases; J trimming: 8 bases; junction bases outside the gene matches: 11. The CDR3 covers 15 residues. The CDR3: CAWSFSLTGREKLFF. DNA for the CDR3: TGTGCCTGGAGTTTTTCCCTGACAGGGAGAGAAAAACTGTTTTTT.

V is TRBV25-1 and J is TRBJ2-1; a possible D gene is TRBD2 (6 bases). The V gene's germline CDR1 is MGHDK and CDR2 SYGVNS. The V gene lost 4 bases and the J gene lost 3 bases, with 10 bases spanning the gap. The CDR3 runs to 14 residues. CDR3 DNA: TGTGCCAGCAGTGGGCGGGATTTCTACAATGAGCAGTTCTTC. Encoded protein: CASSGRDFYNEQFF.

V is TRBV7-9 and J is TRBJ2-1; 9 bases agree with TRBD1. CDR1 and CDR2 (germline): SEHNR, FQNEAQ (reference sequence). The CDR3 runs 15 residues. With V trimmed by 5 bases and J by 3 bases, 5 bases remained unmatched. The CDR3 nucleotides are TGTGCCAGCAGCCCCTGGGACAGGGTCTACAATGAGCAGTTCTTC. Its translation: CASSPWDRVYNEQFF.

This chain connects TRBV11-3 to TRBJ2-3, with D possibly being TRBD1 (5 bases). V lost 4 bases to trimming and J lost 6 bases, with 14 bases between them. Germline-derived CDR1 and CDR2 are SGHNT and YENEEA. The CDR3 consists of 14 residues. The CDR3 nucleotides are TGTGCCAGCAGCTCTCTCCCGGCAGGGGATACGCAGTATTTT. This codes for CASSSLPAGDTQYF.

The genes are TRBV11-2 and TRBJ2-3; the match to TRBD1 covers 7 bases. Unmatched junction bases numbered 2, after V lost 4 bases and J lost 4 bases. Germline-derived CDR1 and CDR2 are SGHAT and FQNNGV. CDR3 size: 13 residues. The chain's CDR3 is CASSSQGPDTQYF. Here the CDR3 DNA reads TGTGCCAGCAGCTCACAGGGGCCAGATACGCAGTATTTT.

This clone was observed a few times. This chain links TRBV27 with TRBJ1-1; TRBD1 matches at 8 bases. The CDR3 runs 14 residues. CDR1 MNHEY and CDR2 SMNVEV come from the germline V gene (reference sequence). V was clipped by 5 bases and J by 1 base; unmatched bases: 3. The CDR3 DNA sequence: TGTGCCAGCAGTAGACAGGGGAGGAACACTGAAGCTTTCTTT. Residues: CASSRQGRNTEAFF.

This clone showed up just a few times. The chain combines TRBV9 with TRBJ2-1; 11 bases are shared with TRBD1. The CDR3 spans 14 residues. V lost 4 bases, J lost 8 bases, and 5 bases stayed unmatched. Germline V gene sequence: CDR1 SGDLS, CDR2 YYNGEE. For the CDR3, the DNA is TGTGCCAGCAGCCCCGGACAGGGGGCTTATGAGCAGTTCTTC. Amino acids: CASSPGQGAYEQFF.

The rearrangement uses TRBV14 and TRBJ2-1; D not certain. CDR1 is SGHDN, CDR2 FVKESK, per germline. This CDR3 contains 16 residues. V was cut by 4 bases and J by 2 bases, with 15 bases left in between. The CDR3 DNA follows: TGTGCCAGCAGCCGAGGAGCGTGGGGAACCTACAATGAGCAGTTCTTC. Its protein is CASSRGAWGTYNEQFF. Full variable domain (outside the CDR3, taken from reference TRBV14 and TRBJ2-1): EAGVTQFPSHSVIEKGQTVTLRCDPISGHDNLYWYRRVMGKEIKFLLHFVKESKQDESGMPNNRFLAERTGGTYSTLKVQPAELEDSGVYFCASSRGAWGTYNEQFFGPGTRLTVL.

The gene calls are TRBV6-5 and TRBJ2-5, with D perhaps TRBD2 (6 bases). Per germline, CDR1 MNHEY and CDR2 SVGAGI. The ends were cut back, 7 bases at V and 4 bases at J, with 19 bases in the middle. The CDR3 extends over 15 amino acids. The CDR3 DNA sequence: TGTGCCAGCATGGGAATTAGGGGAGGCGGAGAGACCCAGTACTTC. It codes for CASMGIRGGGETQYF.

The rearrangement links TRBV29-1 to TRBJ2-3, with D possibly being TRBD1 (6 bases). The V and J ends lost 6 bases and 4 bases respectively, with 11 bases between them. Germline assignment: CDR1 SQVTM and CDR2 ANQGSEA. This CDR3 contains 12 residues. The CDR3 sequence: CSVHRDSDTQYF. The CDR3 bases are TGCAGCGTACACAGGGATTCAGATACGCAGTATTTT.

This clone appeared a few times. The chain employs TRBV28 and TRBJ1-2; weak D call: TRBD1 (6 bases). Germline CDR1 and CDR2: MDHEN and SYDVKM. Between the trimmed V and J ends, which lost 7 bases and 7 bases, there was a span of 10 bases. CDR3 length: 11 amino acids. The CDR3 reads CASNTGLGYTF. CDR3 nucleotides: TGTGCCAGCAATACAGGGCTTGGCTACACCTTC.

This clone has a handful of counts. The V call is TRBV15, the J call TRBJ2-7; D remains ambiguous. The V and J ends lost 0 bases and 5 bases respectively, with 11 bases between them. The CDR3 has 14 amino acids. The V gene's germline CDR1 is LNHNV and CDR2 YYDKDF (reference sequence). The CDR3 loop reads CATSRDVSSHEQYF. In DNA, the CDR3 is TGTGCCACCAGCAGAGATGTGAGCAGCCACGAGCAGTACTTC.

This rearrangement joins TRBV30 to TRBJ2-3, with 8 bases that match TRBD2. After removal of 5 bases from V and 2 bases from J, the junction contained 3 bases not matched to a gene. The CDR3 is made up of 13 amino acids. Per the germline V gene, CDR1 is GTSNPN and CDR2 is SVGIG (reference sequence). The CDR3 loop reads CAWSLAATDTQYF. The CDR3 DNA follows: TGTGCCTGGTCACTAGCGGCCACAGATACGCAGTATTTT.

Notes on this clone: One base away lies a much larger clone, so this may be a sequencing read error. V gene TRBV7-2 combines with J gene TRBJ2-5; unclear D gene. The CDR3 sequence is 11 residues long. V was clipped by 5 bases and J by 5 bases, with 6 bases between them. Germline CDR1 and CDR2: SGHTA and FQGNSA. The CDR3 sequence: CASSQAETQYF. The DNA for the CDR3 is TGTGCCAGCAGCCAGGCGGAGACCCAGTACTTC.

In regard to this clone: Other nucleotide sequences from this sample produce the same CDR3. The chain combines TRBV12-5 with TRBJ2-5; D unclear. V was pared by 1 base and J by 3 bases, with 3 bases between. Germline V lookup: CDR1 LGHNT, CDR2 FRNRAP. The CDR3 covers 12 residues. The CDR3 nucleotides are TGTGCTAGTGGTTTGGGGAAAGAGACCCAGTACTTC. Amino acid sequence: CASGLGKETQYF.